Listed below are T cell receptor beta chains from one sample, sequenced in a study of persistence of HIV-infected CD4 T cells. The antigens of these receptors remain unknown. Clones were sequenced by immunoSEQ multiplex PCR, and TCRdb holds only the in-frame ones, with some missing. The table records tens of thousands of clones, roughly 89% of them present only once. Source: CD4+ T cells sorted from PBMCs after roughly 17-hour stimulation, taken from a patient who received antiretroviral therapy. Source of these receptors: an adult man with HIV who was CMV-seropositive. Each CDR3 is given with its conserved first and last residue. A D gene is named only where the DNA matches it firmly. Size is omitted from some rows. Given values are once, few, many or a class for expanded clones.

D gene: -
J gene: TRBJ1-4
V gene: TRBV6-5
clone size: once
CDR3 DNA: TGTGCCAGCGCTAACCCACCGGGGGCTGGTGAAAAACTGTTTTTT
CDR3 protein: CASANPPGAGEKLFF

D gene: TRBD1
J gene: TRBJ1-2
V gene: TRBV2
clone size: -
CDR3 DNA: TGTGCCAGCAGTGAGGAACAGGGGGGCGCCTATGGCTACACCTTC
CDR3 protein: CASSEEQGGAYGYTF

D gene: -
J gene: TRBJ2-1
V gene: TRBV5-1
clone size: -
CDR3 DNA: TGCGCCAGCAGCCTCGGACACAATGAGCAGTTCTTC
CDR3 protein: CASSLGHNEQFF

D gene: -
J gene: TRBJ2-1
V gene: TRBV14
clone size: -
CDR3 DNA: TGTGCCAGCAGCTCTCAGGGGAATGAGCAGTTCTTC
CDR3 protein: CASSSQGNEQFF

D gene: -
J gene: TRBJ2-6
V gene: TRBV4-3
clone size: -
CDR3 DNA: TGCGCCAGCAGCCAAGAGGGGGCTGGGGCCAACGTCCTGACTTTC
CDR3 protein: CASSQEGAGANVLTF

D gene: -
J gene: TRBJ2-1
V gene: TRBV9
clone size: once
CDR3 DNA: TGTGCCAGCAGCGTAGAGGTGGGGCGGGGTGAGCAGTTCTTC
CDR3 protein: CASSVEVGRGEQFF

D gene: -
J gene: TRBJ1-2
V gene: TRBV5-6
clone size: -
CDR3 DNA: TGTGCCAGCACCCTGGGGACCAGTGGCGGCTACACCTTC
CDR3 protein: CASTLGTSGGYTF

D gene: -
J gene: TRBJ2-1
V gene: TRBV14
clone size: -
CDR3 DNA: TGTGCCAGCAGCCAAGATCTCTCGAGACAGTCGCCCTACAATGAGCAGTTCTTC
CDR3 protein: CASSQDLSRQSPYNEQFF

D gene: -
J gene: TRBJ2-7
V gene: TRBV30
clone size: -
CDR3 DNA: TGTGCCACTCCTCGTGGGGCGAGCTCCTACGAGCAGTACTTC
CDR3 protein: CATPRGASSYEQYF

D gene: -
J gene: TRBJ1-2
V gene: TRBV29-1
clone size: -
CDR3 DNA: TGCAGCGTGAGGGTGAGCTATGGCTACACCTTC
CDR3 protein: CSVRVSYGYTF

D gene: -
J gene: TRBJ1-1
V gene: TRBV2
clone size: -
CDR3 DNA: TGTGCCAGCAGTGAAAGGGGATATCTATTGAACACTGAAGCTTTCTTT
CDR3 protein: CASSERGYLLNTEAFF

D gene: -
J gene: TRBJ2-2
V gene: TRBV20-1
clone size: once
CDR3 DNA: TGCAGTGCTAGTGCAGCTCCGCGCACCGGGGAGCTGTTTTTT
CDR3 protein: CSASAAPRTGELFF

D gene: -
J gene: TRBJ2-2
V gene: TRBV7-6
clone size: once
CDR3 DNA: TGTGCCAGCAGCTTTAGGGGAACCGGGGAGCTGTTTTTT
CDR3 protein: CASSFRGTGELFF

D gene: TRBD1
J gene: TRBJ1-5
V gene: TRBV19
clone size: -
CDR3 DNA: TGTGCCAGTAGTATTGCCGGACAGGGTGATCAGCCCCAGCATTTT
CDR3 protein: CASSIAGQGDQPQHF

D gene: -
J gene: TRBJ1-1
V gene: TRBV11-2
clone size: -
CDR3 DNA: TGTGCCAGCAGTTCGGCTCTTGAAGCTTTCTTT
CDR3 protein: CASSSALEAFF

D gene: TRBD2
J gene: TRBJ2-4
V gene: TRBV10-3
clone size: -
CDR3 DNA: TGTGCCATCAGTGACGGAGGGAGGGGAAACATTCAGTACTTC
CDR3 protein: CAISDGGRGNIQYF

D gene: -
J gene: TRBJ1-5
V gene: TRBV6-5
clone size: -
CDR3 DNA: TGTGCCAGCAGTTACTCTCGGCAGAATCAGCCCCAGCATTTT
CDR3 protein: CASSYSRQNQPQHF

D gene: -
J gene: TRBJ2-2
V gene: TRBV9
clone size: -
CDR3 DNA: TGTGCCAGCAGCCCCTCAGGGGTTAACACCGGGGAGCTGTTTTTT
CDR3 protein: CASSPSGVNTGELFF

D gene: TRBD1
J gene: TRBJ1-3
V gene: TRBV27
clone size: few
CDR3 DNA: TGTGCCAGCAGATCCGGGACAGGGGGAGGAAACACCATATATTTT
CDR3 protein: CASRSGTGGGNTIYF

D gene: -
J gene: TRBJ1-6
V gene: TRBV19
clone size: -
CDR3 DNA: TGTGCCAGTAGTACCACACTAAAAGGGGGTTCACCCCTCCACTTT
CDR3 protein: CASSTTLKGGSPLHF

D gene: -
J gene: TRBJ2-4
V gene: TRBV7-3
clone size: -
CDR3 DNA: TGTGCCAGCAGCTTAAATAACAGAAACATTCAGTACTTC
CDR3 protein: CASSLNNRNIQYF

D gene: TRBD1
J gene: TRBJ2-1
V gene: TRBV19
clone size: -
CDR3 DNA: TGTGCCAGTAGTAGGGACAGGGAAGGTGAGCAGTTCTTC
CDR3 protein: CASSRDREGEQFF

D gene: -
J gene: TRBJ2-2
V gene: TRBV2
clone size: -
CDR3 DNA: TGTGCCAGCAGTCCGTCAGTTAACACCGGGGAGCTGTTTTTT
CDR3 protein: CASSPSVNTGELFF

D gene: TRBD1
J gene: TRBJ2-7
V gene: TRBV15
clone size: -
CDR3 DNA: TGTGCCACCAGCCGGACAGGGGGGTCCTACGAGCAGTACTTC
CDR3 protein: CATSRTGGSYEQYF

D gene: TRBD1
J gene: TRBJ2-2
V gene: TRBV19
clone size: -
CDR3 DNA: TGTGCCAGTAGGGACAGGGGGACCACCGGGGAGCTGTTTTTT
CDR3 protein: CASRDRGTTGELFF

D gene: -
J gene: TRBJ1-1
V gene: TRBV6-4
clone size: -
CDR3 DNA: TGTGCCAGCAGTGACTCGCCAGGGCTCATGAACACTGAAGCTTTCTTT
CDR3 protein: CASSDSPGLMNTEAFF

D gene: TRBD1
J gene: TRBJ1-1
V gene: TRBV3-1/TRBV3-2
clone size: -
CDR3 DNA: TGTGCCAGCAGCCAAGTCCGGGACAGGGAAGTGGCTTTCTTT
CDR3 protein: CASSQVRDREVAFF

D gene: TRBD1
J gene: TRBJ1-1
V gene: TRBV7-2
clone size: -
CDR3 DNA: TGTGCCAGCAGCTCACGGACAGGGGCCACCCAACGGGAAGCTTTCTTT
CDR3 protein: CASSSRTGATQREAFF

D gene: -
J gene: TRBJ2-1
V gene: TRBV6-4
clone size: -
CDR3 DNA: TGTGCCAGCAGTGACTCCGGCGGGATAGCCGATGAGCAGTTCTTC
CDR3 protein: CASSDSGGIADEQFF

D gene: -
J gene: TRBJ1-6
V gene: TRBV2
clone size: -
CDR3 DNA: TGTGCCAGCAGAAGAGAAACGGGTTCACCCCTCCACTTT
CDR3 protein: CASRRETGSPLHF

D gene: -
J gene: TRBJ1-1
V gene: TRBV6-1
clone size: -
CDR3 DNA: TGTGCCAGCAGTGAACCGGGGATGAACACTGAAGCTTTCTTT
CDR3 protein: CASSEPGMNTEAFF

D gene: -
J gene: TRBJ1-5
V gene: TRBV27
clone size: -
CDR3 DNA: TGTGCCAGCAGTTTAAACGGAGATAGCAATCAGCCCCAGCATTTT
CDR3 protein: CASSLNGDSNQPQHF

D gene: -
J gene: TRBJ2-7
V gene: TRBV7-3
clone size: -
CDR3 DNA: TGTGCCAGCAGCCCCGGGACGGTCTACGAGCAGTACTTC
CDR3 protein: CASSPGTVYEQYF

D gene: TRBD1
J gene: TRBJ1-1
V gene: TRBV5-5
clone size: -
CDR3 DNA: TGTGCCAGCAGCCCAGGACAGGGAAGGAACACTGAAGCTTTCTTT
CDR3 protein: CASSPGQGRNTEAFF

D gene: -
J gene: TRBJ2-2
V gene: TRBV6-2/TRBV6-3
clone size: -
CDR3 DNA: TGTGCCAGCAGTTACTCAGCGGGCAAAGGAATCGGGGAGCTGTTTTTT
CDR3 protein: CASSYSAGKGIGELFF

D gene: -
J gene: TRBJ2-5
V gene: TRBV2
clone size: -
CDR3 DNA: TGTGCCAGCAGTGAAGGGAGGGGGCAAGGTCTAGAGACCCAGTACTTC
CDR3 protein: CASSEGRGQGLETQYF

D gene: TRBD1
J gene: TRBJ1-5
V gene: TRBV6-6
clone size: -
CDR3 DNA: TGTGCCAGCAGCAGGACAGGGGAAGGTCAGCCCCAGCATTTT
CDR3 protein: CASSRTGEGQPQHF

D gene: -
J gene: TRBJ1-2
V gene: TRBV6-6
clone size: once
CDR3 DNA: TGTGCCAGCAGTCTATCCCGACTTGGGACGTGGAAGGTAGATGGCTACACCTTC
CDR3 protein: CASSLSRLGTWKVDGYTF

D gene: -
J gene: TRBJ2-4
V gene: TRBV20-1
clone size: -
CDR3 DNA: TGCAGTGCTCTAGCAGGGGACGGAGAGTACTTC
CDR3 protein: CSALAGDGEYF